These 29 T cell receptor beta chains were sequenced from one sample in a study of monozygotic twins with inflammatory bowel disease. One entry per CDR3 protein, without DNA, is what TCRdb gives after re-calling the 5' RACE reads. This table lists about 440,000 distinct CDR3 sequences. Material: blood. The receptors derive from a human donor with ulcerative colitis or Crohn's disease, or a healthy co-twin of an affected twin (not recorded which).

J is TRBJ2-7 and V is TRBV7-8; TCRdb outputs TRBD2, but without DNA this stays unchecked. The V gene's germline CDR1 is SGHVS and CDR2 FQNEAQ. The length of the CDR3 is 15 residues. CDR3: CASNVPGRGTYEQYF.

The chain recombines TRBV7-9 with TRBJ1-2. The CDR3 has 14 amino acids. Germline loops: CDR1 SEHNR, CDR2 FQNEAQ (reference sequence). CDR3 sequence reads: CASSLVTGRDGYTF.

The V and J genes are TRBV5-4 and TRBJ2-7; TCRdb indicates TRBD1, and absent DNA this call remains unverified. Per germline, CDR1 SGHNT and CDR2 YYREEE (reference sequence). The CDR3 is made up of 14 amino acids. CDR3 residues: CASSSGTGTGEQYF.

The CDR3: CASSLSMNTEAFF. The chain joins TRBV12-3 or TRBV12-4 to TRBJ1-1. This CDR3 has 13 amino acids.

The gene calls are TRBV5-4 and TRBJ2-5; TCRdb designates TRBD2, a call that cannot be tested without DNA. Germline-derived CDR1 and CDR2 are SGHNT and YYREEE (reference sequence). The CDR3 consists of 14 residues. CDR3 sequence: CASSGEGTSETQYF.

The chain couples TRBV29-1 to TRBJ2-3; the TCRdb call, TRBD1, lacks DNA for checking. Germline CDR1 reads SQVTM; CDR2 reads ANQGSEA. The CDR3 has 14 residues. The CDR3 is CSVEGTATTDTQYF.

The chain recombines TRBV5-1 with TRBJ2-1; TCRdb reports TRBD2, a call that lacks DNA to check it against. CDR3 length: 15 amino acids. Germline loops: CDR1 SGHRS, CDR2 YFSETQ. The CDR3 loop is CASSLVQGTWNEQFF.

The gene calls are TRBV29-1 and TRBJ2-3; the TCRdb D gene call, TRBD2, has no DNA to confirm it. The germline CDR1 and CDR2 sequences are SQVTM and ANQGSEA. CDR3 length: 14 residues. CDR3 region: CSVEPPLDPDTQYF.

This sequence joins TRBV5-1 and TRBJ1-5; the TCRdb D gene call, TRBD1, has no DNA to confirm it. Germline assignment: CDR1 SGHRS and CDR2 YFSETQ. CDR3 size: 13 residues. The CDR3 region is CASSGTPDQPQHF.

V is TRBV7-2 and J is TRBJ2-3; TCRdb designates TRBD1, a call that cannot be tested without DNA. The CDR3 consists of 16 residues. Germline loops: CDR1 SGHTA, CDR2 FQGNSA. The CDR3 reads CASSLSPRGAGDTQYF.

This chain joins TRBV29-1 and TRBJ1-2. This CDR3 is 14 amino acids long. In germline, CDR1 is SQVTM, CDR2 ANQGSEA. The CDR3 here is CSVEGWKGNYGYTF.

This chain connects TRBV7-8 to TRBJ2-7; TCRdb calls TRBD2, which cannot be checked without DNA. The CDR3 loop spans 14 amino acids. Germline values: CDR1 SGHVS, CDR2 FQNEAQ. CDR3 loop: CASSPRTVTYEQYF.

V and J are TRBV6-6 and TRBJ1-1; TCRdb proposes TRBD1, but this gene call is untestable without DNA. The CDR3 length is 14 residues. Looked up from germline, CDR1 is MNHNY and CDR2 is SVGAGI (reference sequence). The chain's CDR3 is CASSPGRSNTEAFF.

The chain joins TRBV4-2 to TRBJ1-1; TCRdb names TRBD1, which stays unverified in the absence of DNA. CDR1 and CDR2 (germline): LGHNA, YNFKEQ. The CDR3 consists of 17 residues. The CDR3 sequence: CASSQEMTGITRTEAFF.

This chain uses TRBV18 with TRBJ1-4. This CDR3 has 13 amino acids. Germline CDR1 reads KGHSH; CDR2 reads LQKENI. CDR3 region: CASSRGRGEKLFF.

The chain has TRBV3-1 and TRBJ2-1; the TCRdb D gene call, TRBD2, has no DNA to confirm it. The germline gives CDR1 LGHDT, CDR2 YNNKEL (reference sequence). The CDR3 has 17 amino acids. CDR3 in amino acids: CASSQLAGGNSYNEQFF.

The chain is built from TRBV5-1 and TRBJ1-2. The germline V gene encodes CDR1 SGHRS and CDR2 YFSETQ. CDR3 length: 13 amino acids. CDR3 in amino acids: CASSPGQQLGYTF.

The chain uses TRBV5-4 and TRBJ1-4. The CDR3 covers 15 residues. Germline CDR1 and CDR2: SGHNT and YYREEE (reference sequence). The CDR3: CASSLDSIHNEKLFF.

The V call is TRBV14, the J call TRBJ2-7; TCRdb indicates TRBD1, and absent DNA this call remains unverified. There are 14 residues in the CDR3. Germline CDR1 SGHDN, CDR2 FVKESK. This CDR3 is CASSPMGQPYEQYF.

The chain combines TRBV27 with TRBJ2-7; TCRdb's D gene call, TRBD1, goes unchecked for lack of DNA. The CDR3 contains 15 residues. CDR1 and CDR2 (germline): MNHEY, SMNVEV (reference sequence). The CDR3 reads CASSGRTGKYWLQYF.

The rearrangement joins TRBV7-9 to TRBJ2-2. The CDR3 runs 11 residues. CDR1 and CDR2 (germline): SEHNR, FQNEAQ (reference sequence). The CDR3 sequence is CASSDTGELFF.

V and J are TRBV19 and TRBJ1-3; TCRdb names TRBD1, which stays unverified in the absence of DNA. CDR3 length: 15 residues. The V gene's germline CDR1 is LNHDA and CDR2 SQIVND (reference sequence). CDR3: CASSTTGQPGNTIYF.

The V call is TRBV30, the J call TRBJ2-7; the D call of TRBD2 rests on TCRdb alone, since no DNA is present to check it. The CDR3 consists of 13 residues. The germline V gene has CDR1 GTSNPN and CDR2 SVGIG (reference sequence). The CDR3 spells CAWSGGGSYEQYF.

The V and J genes are TRBV10-3 and TRBJ1-4; the TRBD1 assignment by TCRdb is unverifiable without DNA. Looked up from germline, CDR1 is ENHRY and CDR2 is SYGVKD. This CDR3 is built from 13 residues. The CDR3: CATGGQINEKLFF.

The V and J genes are TRBV20-1 and TRBJ1-5; the D gene TCRdb calls, TRBD1, cannot be checked with no DNA. CDR1 DFQATT and CDR2 SNEGSKA come from the germline V gene (reference sequence). The CDR3 contains 18 residues. CDR3 loop: CSARDGDRGVYSNQPQHF.

This rearrangement joins TRBV20-1 to TRBJ2-1; TCRdb indicates TRBD2, and absent DNA this call remains unverified. Germline V gene data show CDR1 as DFQATT and CDR2 as SNEGSKA (reference sequence). The CDR3 has 13 amino acids. CDR3: CSASSVYYNEQFF.

The chain is built from TRBV7-7 and TRBJ2-2; the TCRdb call, TRBD1, lacks DNA for checking. Germline V CDR1 and CDR2: SSHAT, FNYEAQ (reference sequence). This CDR3 is built from 14 residues. CDR3 protein: CASSLHRGTGELFF. The full variable domain, with the rest looked up from reference TRBV7-7 and TRBJ2-2, is GAGVSQSPRYKVTKRGQDVTLRCDPISSHATLYWYQQALGQGPEFLTYFNYEAQPDKSGLPSDRFSAERPEGSISTLTIQRTEQRDSAMYRCASSLHRGTGELFFGEGSRLTVL.

This chain joins TRBV15 and TRBJ2-2; TCRdb reports TRBD1, a call that lacks DNA to check it against. The CDR3 is made up of 16 amino acids. Germline CDR1 is LNHNV and CDR2 is YYDKDF (reference sequence). CDR3 residues: CATSRTGAGHTGELFF.

The CDR3 sequence: CASSFGGAGVTTTGELFF. This chain uses TRBV12-3 or TRBV12-4 with TRBJ2-2; TCRdb proposes TRBD2, but this gene call is untestable without DNA. CDR3 length equals 18 residues.